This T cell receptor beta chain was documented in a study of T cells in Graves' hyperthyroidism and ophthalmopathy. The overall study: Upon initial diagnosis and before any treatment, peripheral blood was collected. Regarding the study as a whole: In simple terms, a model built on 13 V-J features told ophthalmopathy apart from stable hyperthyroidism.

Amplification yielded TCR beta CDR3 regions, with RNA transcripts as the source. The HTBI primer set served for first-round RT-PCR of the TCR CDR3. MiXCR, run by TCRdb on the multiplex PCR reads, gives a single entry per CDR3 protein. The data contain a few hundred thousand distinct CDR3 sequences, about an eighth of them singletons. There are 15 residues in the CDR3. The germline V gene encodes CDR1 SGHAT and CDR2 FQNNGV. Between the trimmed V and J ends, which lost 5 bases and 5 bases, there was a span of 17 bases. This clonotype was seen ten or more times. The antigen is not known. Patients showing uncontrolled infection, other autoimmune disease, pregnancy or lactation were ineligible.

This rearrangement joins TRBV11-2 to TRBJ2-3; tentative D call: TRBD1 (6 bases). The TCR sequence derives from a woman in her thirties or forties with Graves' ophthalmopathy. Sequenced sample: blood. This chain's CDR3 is CASSKGTKWGDTQYF. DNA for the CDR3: TGTGCCAGCAGCAAAGGGACAAAATGGGGAGATACGCAGTATTTT.